Sequencing of this T cell receptor beta chain was carried out in a study of shared clonotypes between healthy human individuals. This CDR3 has 13 residues. In germline, CDR1 is MDHEN, CDR2 SYDVKM. V lost 1 base to trimming and J lost 8 bases, with 11 bases between them. This clone appeared a single time. Several immunoSEQ plates received, in even portions, the genomic DNA of each subset. The assay was immunoSEQ multiplex PCR, and TCRdb's table has in-frame clones only and misses some. The top ten hold more than 10% of the sample, which has 450,000 or so clones, roughly 80% seen once. This receptor was taken from a woman aged 40 to 50 in good health. Some clones in this sample may be carry-over from other donors' samples. This sequence joins TRBV28 and TRBJ1-2; weak D call: TRBD1 (6 bases). The sample taken for sequencing was PBMCs. The CDR3 DNA reads TGTGCCAGCAGTTTATTCAGGGGAGACGGCTACACCTTC. Residues: CASSLFRGDGYTF.